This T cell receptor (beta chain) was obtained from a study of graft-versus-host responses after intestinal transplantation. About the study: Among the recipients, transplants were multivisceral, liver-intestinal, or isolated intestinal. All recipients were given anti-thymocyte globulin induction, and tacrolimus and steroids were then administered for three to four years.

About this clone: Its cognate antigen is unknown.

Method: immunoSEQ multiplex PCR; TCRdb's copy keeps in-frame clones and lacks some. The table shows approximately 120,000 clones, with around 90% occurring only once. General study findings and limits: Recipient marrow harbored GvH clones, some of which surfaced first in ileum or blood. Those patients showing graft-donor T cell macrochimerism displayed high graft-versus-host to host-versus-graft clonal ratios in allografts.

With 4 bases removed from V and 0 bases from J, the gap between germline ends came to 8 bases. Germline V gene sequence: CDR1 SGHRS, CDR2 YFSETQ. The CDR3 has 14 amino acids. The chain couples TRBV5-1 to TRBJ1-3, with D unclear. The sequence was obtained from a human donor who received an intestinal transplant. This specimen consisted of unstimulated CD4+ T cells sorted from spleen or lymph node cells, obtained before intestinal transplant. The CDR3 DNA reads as TGCGCCAGCAGCCCTCCGAGCTCTGGAAACACCATATATTTT. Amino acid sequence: CASSPPSSGNTIYF. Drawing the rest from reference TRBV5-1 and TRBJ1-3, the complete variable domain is KAGVTQTPRYLIKTRGQQVTLSCSPISGHRSVSWYQQTPGQGLQFLFEYFSETQRNKGNFPGRFSGRQFSNSRSEMNVSTLELGDSALYLCASSPPSSGNTIYFGEGSWLTVV.